This TCR beta chain was sequenced in a study of OX40 agonist ivuxolimab in advanced cancers. Overall study: Across the patients, intravenous ivuxolimab was delivered every 2 weeks at 0.01 to 10 mg/kg. General observations from the study: Within 6 weeks, CD4+ and CD8+ blood T cells expanded clonally at 0.1 to 3.0 mg/kg. The study found that CD8+ T cells averaged more expanded clones than CD4+. No determination was made of the antigen specificity of the expanded peripheral T cells.

Points on this clone: Its antigen is still unknown.

Clones were read by immunoSEQ multiplex PCR, and TCRdb kept only the in-frame ones, dropping some. This repertoire shows some 100,000 clones, just over 85% found once; its top ten account for approximately 2%. Trimming removed 6 bases at V and 0 bases at J, with 11 bases between. Germline loops: CDR1 MRHNA, CDR2 SNTAGT. The CDR3 totals 14 residues. The source is an adult with an advanced solid tumor such as melanoma, head and neck, liver or kidney cancer. Sample: CD4+ or CD8+ T cells sorted from blood, taken in a trial of the OX40 agonist ivuxolimab. The chain joins TRBV6-4 to TRBJ1-2; no clear D. DNA of the CDR3: TGTGCCAGCAGCGTGACTGACCCTAACTATGGCTACACCTTC. Protein: CASSVTDPNYGYTF.